This T cell receptor beta chain was observed in a study of neurological immune-mediated disorders. Ten or more counts support this clonotype. No antigen is known for it. Germline trimming cut 4 bases from V and 0 bases from J; bases unmatched to any gene: 10. Germline assignment: CDR1 LGHDT and CDR2 YNNKEL (reference sequence). The CDR3 loop spans 18 amino acids. From 15-18 subjects, every sequencing run obtained over 200 million TCR-beta sequences. TCRdb recomputed calls from the 5' RACE reads with MiXCR, one row per CDR3 protein. This table has tens of thousands of distinct CDR3 sequences, 11% to 15% appearing once. Among the participants, healthy controls were blood bank volunteers in Maryland, USA. Findings and limits, study-wide: CDR3 amino acid sequences of expanded clones were not shared across subjects, a result suggesting private repertoires in all groups.

Sequencing was carried out using PBMCs. The receptor comes from a woman aged 45 to 65 in good health. V gene TRBV3-1 combines with J gene TRBJ2-2, with 8 bases lining up with TRBD1. CDR3 amino acids: CASSPGQGLRANTGELFF. The CDR3, as DNA: TGTGCCAGCAGCCCCGGACAGGGTCTAAGGGCGAACACCGGGGAGCTGTTTTTT.